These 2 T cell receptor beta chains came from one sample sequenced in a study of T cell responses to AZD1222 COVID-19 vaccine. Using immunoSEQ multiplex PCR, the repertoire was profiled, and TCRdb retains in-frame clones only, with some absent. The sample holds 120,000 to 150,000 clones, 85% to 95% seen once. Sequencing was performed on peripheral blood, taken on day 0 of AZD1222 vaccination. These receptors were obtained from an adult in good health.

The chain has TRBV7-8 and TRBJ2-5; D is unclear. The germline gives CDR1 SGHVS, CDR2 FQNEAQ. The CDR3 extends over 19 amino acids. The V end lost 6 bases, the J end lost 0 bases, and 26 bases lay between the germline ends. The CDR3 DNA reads TGTGCCAGCAGGCCTCGAATGACGACCCGGTCCTCAAACCAAGAGACCCAGTACTTC. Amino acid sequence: CASRPRMTTRSSNQETQYF.

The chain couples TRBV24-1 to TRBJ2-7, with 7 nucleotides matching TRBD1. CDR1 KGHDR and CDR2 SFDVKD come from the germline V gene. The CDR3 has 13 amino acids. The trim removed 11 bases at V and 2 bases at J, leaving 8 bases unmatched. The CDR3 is CARQGRGPYEQYF. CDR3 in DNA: TGTGCCAGACAGGGTCGGGGACCCTACGAGCAGTACTTC.